Following are 14 T cell receptor beta chains from one sample sequenced in a study of blood T cell dynamics during melanoma immunotherapy. Method: immunoSEQ multiplex PCR; TCRdb's copy keeps in-frame clones and lacks some. The sample contains about 19,000 clones, around 90% of which appear only once. Time point here: week 3, after first cycle of checkpoint inhibitor. Sequenced material: blood, taken from a patient treated with checkpoint blockade. The receptors shown here come from a human donor with melanoma.

This chain uses TRBV19 with TRBJ2-5; D is unresolved. Germline values: CDR1 LNHDA, CDR2 SQIVND (reference sequence). The CDR3 runs to 17 residues. V was trimmed by 3 bases and J by 2 bases, leaving 19 bases between them. The CDR3 nucleotides read TGTGCCAGTAGTATGCCGCTTATCGGGCGGCAGCAAGAGACCCAGTACTTC. Its protein product is CASSMPLIGRQQETQYF. The full variable domain, in which reference TRBV19 and TRBJ2-5 provide the parts outside the CDR3, is DGGITQSPKYLFRKEGQNVTLSCEQNLNHDAMYWYRQDPGQGLRLIYYSQIVNDFQKGDIAEGYSVSREKKESFPLTVTSAQKNPTAFYLCASSMPLIGRQQETQYFGPGTRLLVL.

The chain combines TRBV19 with TRBJ1-5, with 7 bases identical to TRBD1. V dropped 1 base and J dropped 9; count of bases not matched to a gene: 9. Germline V gives CDR1 LNHDA, CDR2 SQIVND (reference sequence). This CDR3 has 15 amino acids. CDR3: CASSIGQGVVGPQHF. The CDR3 DNA follows: TGTGCCAGTAGTATAGGGCAGGGGGTTGTAGGGCCCCAGCATTTT.

The chain couples TRBV14 to TRBJ2-7; TRBD2 might be the D (6 bases). CDR3 length equals 14 residues. Germline loops: CDR1 SGHDN, CDR2 FVKESK. V lost 0 bases and J lost 3, with 9 bases in between. In DNA, the CDR3 is TGTGCCAGCAGCCAAGACGGAGGGATCTACGAGCAGTACTTC. As protein: CASSQDGGIYEQYF. The whole variable domain, filled in from reference TRBV14 and TRBJ2-7, reads EAGVTQFPSHSVIEKGQTVTLRCDPISGHDNLYWYRRVMGKEIKFLLHFVKESKQDESGMPNNRFLAERTGGTYSTLKVQPAELEDSGVYFCASSQDGGIYEQYFGPGTRLTVT.

A few counts support this clone. The chain uses TRBV28 and TRBJ1-2; D uncertain. Germline V lookup: CDR1 MDHEN, CDR2 SYDVKM. This CDR3 is 12 amino acids long. The germline V and J ends were trimmed by 6 bases and 5 bases, with 10 bases remaining between them. This CDR3 reads CASRQSTYGYTF. The CDR3 DNA reads as TGTGCCAGCAGGCAAAGTACATATGGCTACACCTTC.

The chain carries TRBV28 and TRBJ2-1, with D maybe TRBD2 (6 bases). CDR3 length equals 18 residues. Germline lookup yields CDR1 MDHEN and CDR2 SYDVKM. Between the trimmed V and J ends, which lost 7 bases and 0 bases, there was a span of 22 bases. Written as DNA, the CDR3 is TGTGCCAGCACATCGGTTTTAGCGGTGGGGAGCTCCTACAATGAGCAGTTCTTC. Its translation: CASTSVLAVGSSYNEQFF.

The chain employs TRBV7-2 and TRBJ2-2; a possible D gene is TRBD2 (5 bases). CDR1 is SGHTA, CDR2 FQGNSA, per germline. This CDR3 spans 16 amino acids. V lost 7 bases to trimming and J lost 2 bases, with 17 bases between them. The CDR3 region has the DNA TGTGCCAGCACCCCGCCGGCTAGCTACAACACCGGGGAGCTGTTTTTT. It translates to CASTPPASYNTGELFF.

The genes are TRBV7-2 and TRBJ2-5, with 13 bases identical to TRBD2. V was pared by 5 bases and J by 5 bases, with 5 bases of the junction left unmatched. CDR3 size: 15 residues. Per germline, CDR1 SGHTA and CDR2 FQGNSA. The DNA for the CDR3 is TGTGCCAGCAGCATCGGACTAGCGGGAGTGGAGACCCAGTACTTC. This sequence encodes CASSIGLAGVETQYF. The full variable domain, in which reference TRBV7-2 and TRBJ2-5 provide the parts outside the CDR3, is GAGVSQSPSNKVTEKGKDVELRCDPISGHTALYWYRQSLGQGLEFLIYFQGNSAPDKSGLPSDRFSAERTGGSVSTLTIQRTQQEDSAVYLCASSIGLAGVETQYFGPGTRLLVL.

CDR3 DNA: TGTGCCAGCAGTCCCCCCCCGAACACTGAAGCTTTCTTT. Translating it yields CASSPPPNTEAFF. This chain uses TRBV28 with TRBJ1-1; D is uncertain. The CDR3 spans 13 residues. Trimming stripped 5 bases from V and 1 base from J, with 8 bases between. Germline V gene data show CDR1 as MDHEN and CDR2 as SYDVKM.

This sequence joins TRBV5-4 and TRBJ1-2, with TRBD1 matching over 7 bases. Germline values: CDR1 SGHNT, CDR2 YYREEE (reference sequence). Unmatched junction bases numbered 2, after V lost 0 bases and J lost 0 bases. The CDR3 covers 15 residues. As DNA, the CDR3 is TGTGCCAGCAGCTTGGACAGGGGAACTAACTATGGCTACACCTTC. Protein: CASSLDRGTNYGYTF.

This clone was seen a handful of times. The CDR3 sequence is CASSLDSGRENSPLHF. CDR3 bases: TGTGCCAGCAGCTTAGATTCGGGACGAGAAAATTCACCCCTCCACTTT. The V call is TRBV7-6, the J call TRBJ1-6, with D perhaps TRBD1 (5 bases). Germline CDR1 and CDR2: SGHVS and FNYEAQ. V gave up 1 base and J gave up 7 bases, with 14 bases separating them. The CDR3 covers 16 residues.

Of note for this clone: The germline gene is not matched at one end of the junction; a read error may be the cause. This chain uses TRBV13 with TRBJ2-5; tentatively, D is TRBD2 (5 bases). CDR1 and CDR2 (germline): PRHDT, FYEKMQ (reference sequence). The CDR3 is made up of 15 amino acids. Written as DNA, the CDR3 is TGTGCCGGCAGTGGCGAGGAGGTGGGAGTTGAGACCCAGTACTTC. Its protein product is CAGSGEEVGVETQYF. Based on the CDR3 plus reference TRBV13 and TRBJ2-5, the full variable domain is AAGVIQSPRHLIKEKRETATLKCYPIPRHDTVYWYQQGPGQDPQFLISFYEKMQSDKGSIPDRFSAQQFSDYHSELNMSSLELGDSALYFCAGSGEEVGVETQYFGPGTRLLVL.

This chain joins TRBV11-2 and TRBJ2-5, with TRBD1 as a possible D gene (5 bases). CDR1 and CDR2 (germline): SGHAT, FQNNGV. The CDR3 consists of 14 residues. V shed 3 bases and J shed 4 bases, with 12 bases lying between them. In nucleotides, the CDR3 is TGTGCCAGCAGCTTTCTCCAGGGCGGAGAGACCCAGTACTTC. It encodes CASSFLQGGETQYF.

The V gene is TRBV7-3, the J gene TRBJ2-2, with TRBD1 as a possible D gene (6 bases). Between the trimmed V and J ends, which lost 5 bases and 6 bases, there was a span of 16 bases. The CDR3 extends over 15 amino acids. Germline CDR1 and CDR2: SGHTA and FQGTGA. The CDR3 bases are TGTGCCAGCAGCCAATCGTGGGCAGGGGCCGGGGAGCTGTTTTTT. Amino acids: CASSQSWAGAGELFF.

This clone was seen only once. V and J are TRBV11-2 and TRBJ2-1; 15 nucleotides agree with TRBD2. J was trimmed by 9 bases and V by 2 bases; bases with no gene match: 2. Germline assignment: CDR1 SGHAT and CDR2 FQNNGV. This CDR3 contains 15 residues. CDR3 residues: CASSLPGLAGGEQFF. DNA of the CDR3: TGTGCCAGCAGCTTACCGGGACTAGCGGGGGGTGAGCAGTTCTTC.